Given below is one T cell receptor beta chain in context. What it recognizes is unknown. The PCR employed 60 Vbeta primers together with 13 Jbeta primers. Using immunoSEQ multiplex PCR, the repertoire was profiled, and TCRdb retains in-frame clones only, with some absent. The data hold around 80,000 clones, with 75% to 80% observed a single time. The record originates from a study of cytomegalovirus exposure and HLA in healthy donors. Study details: Among the 350 to 500 donors who were genotyped, about 86% fell in the genetic ancestry cluster that is associated with self-reported Caucasian donors. Study observations and caveats: The study flagged fewer than 200 TCR beta chains as cytomegalovirus-associated.

V was trimmed by 0 bases and J by 7 bases, leaving 9 bases between them. This CDR3 is 14 amino acids long. Looked up from germline, CDR1 is LGHNA and CDR2 is YNFKEQ. The sequencing sample was made of PBMCs. The chain links TRBV4-2 to TRBJ1-4; D might be TRBD1 (5 bases). This TCR came from a female donor in good health and CMV-seronegative. The CDR3 is CASSQERGSEKLFF. Here the CDR3 DNA reads TGTGCCAGCAGCCAAGAAAGGGGATCTGAAAAACTGTTTTTT.